The 14 T cell receptor beta chains below were found in one sample sequenced in a study of response to subunit inactivated influenza vaccine. TCRdb redid the calling of the RT-PCR reads with MiXCR, one entry per CDR3 protein. This table holds about 800,000 distinct CDR3 sequences, roughly 20% found once. The starting material was PBMCs from blood, obtained approximately 5 days after vaccination. The receptor source for this set is a man aged 50 to 60 who received an inactivated influenza vaccine.

This clonotype was recorded many times. J is TRBJ1-5 and V is TRBV20-1, with a weak D call TRBD1 (6 bases). The CDR3 spans 13 residues. CDR1 is DFQATT and CDR2 is SNEGSKA in the germline V gene (reference sequence). V was pared by 5 bases and J by 3 bases, with 11 bases between. CDR3 nucleotide sequence: TGCAGTGCTGGAGGGGGGTCCAATCAGCCCCAGCATTTT. It codes for CSAGGGSNQPQHF.

The chain couples TRBV4-3 to TRBJ2-7; a possible D gene is TRBD1 (5 bases). Germline CDR1 is LGHNA and CDR2 is YSLEER. This CDR3 region has 16 residues. The V end was cut by 1 base, the J end by 3 bases, with 16 bases between. CDR3 amino acids: CASSQAHPGLGYEQYF. CDR3 nucleotide sequence: TGCGCCAGCAGCCAAGCCCACCCAGGGTTAGGCTACGAGCAGTACTTC.

The gene calls are TRBV3-1 and TRBJ2-7; D is perhaps TRBD2 (6 bases). The germline V and J ends were trimmed by 2 bases and 2 bases, with 16 bases remaining between them. CDR3 size: 16 residues. Germline CDR1 and CDR2: LGHDT and YNNKEL (reference sequence). CDR3 residues: CASSQNPERVPYEQYF. The CDR3 DNA follows: TGTGCCAGCAGCCAAAATCCCGAGCGGGTACCCTACGAGCAGTACTTC.

There are a few counts of this clonotype. This sequence joins TRBV12-3 or TRBV12-4 and TRBJ1-2; D unresolved. V was shortened by 1 base and J by 3 bases, with 12 bases between the two germline ends. The CDR3 spans 15 residues. The CDR3: CASSLDKGTHYGYTF. CDR3 coding DNA: TGTGCCAGCAGTTTAGATAAGGGAACTCACTATGGCTACACCTTC.

This clonotype appeared a few times. V and J are TRBV11-1 and TRBJ1-1; D is undetermined. Germline CDR1 reads SGHAT; CDR2 reads FQDESV (reference sequence). This CDR3 comprises 19 residues. The ends were cut back, 5 bases at V and 4 bases at J, with 29 bases in the middle. CDR3 amino acids: CASSILNMAYRAGFTEAFF. CDR3 coding DNA: TGTGCCAGCAGCATCTTAAACATGGCATACCGAGCCGGGTTCACTGAAGCTTTCTTT. The full variable domain, with the rest looked up from reference TRBV11-1 and TRBJ1-1, is EAEVAQSPRYKITEKSQAVAFWCDPISGHATLYWYRQILGQGPELLVQFQDESVVDDSQLPKDRFSAERLKGVDSTLKIQPAELGDSAMYLCASSILNMAYRAGFTEAFFGQGTRLTVV.

The V call is TRBV20-1, the J call TRBJ2-7, with D uncertain. From germline, CDR1 is DFQATT and CDR2 SNEGSKA (reference sequence). There are 15 residues in the CDR3. V lost 2 bases to trimming and J lost 2 bases, with 16 bases between them. CDR3 sequence: CSARTGVSQAYEQYF. The CDR3 DNA sequence: TGCAGTGCTAGAACCGGTGTGAGCCAGGCCTACGAGCAGTACTTC.

This clonotype showed up just a few times. V and J are TRBV4-2 and TRBJ2-1, with 14 bases that match TRBD2. CDR3 length: 17 residues. V lost 4 bases and J lost 0; bases outside the gene matches: 2. Per the germline V gene, CDR1 is LGHNA and CDR2 is YNFKEQ. The CDR3, as DNA: TGTGCCAGCAGCCCGACTAGCGGGGGGGGCTCCTACAATGAGCAGTTCTTC. Protein product: CASSPTSGGGSYNEQFF.

J is TRBJ2-5 and V is TRBV28; TRBD1 agrees at 8 bases. The V gene's germline CDR1 is MDHEN and CDR2 SYDVKM. The CDR3 contains 12 residues. V shed 10 bases and J 5 bases; nucleotides not matched to a gene: 6. DNA for the CDR3: TGTGCCACCTCACAGGGGGTTGAGACCCAGTACTTC. Protein product: CATSQGVETQYF. Full variable domain (outside the CDR3, taken from reference TRBV28 and TRBJ2-5): DVKVTQSSRYLVKRTGEKVFLECVQDMDHENMFWYRQDPGLGLRLIYFSYDVKMKEKGDIPEGYSVSREKKERFSLILESASTNQTSMYLCATSQGVETQYFGPGTRLLVL.

This clonotype occurred a few times. The CDR3 sequence: CASSLNRGADTQYF. The CDR3 region has the DNA TGCGCCAGCAGCCTGAACAGGGGTGCAGATACGCAGTATTTT. The chain uses TRBV4-3 and TRBJ2-3, with TRBD1 matching 7 bases. J was trimmed by 4 bases and V by 4 bases; bases with no gene match: 5. The CDR3 is 14 residues long. Per germline, CDR1 LGHNA and CDR2 YSLEER.

In this sample, this clonotype turned up a few times. This chain joins TRBV29-1 and TRBJ1-1; the D is unclear. V was shortened by 2 bases and J by 6 bases, with 13 bases between the two germline ends. CDR1 is SQVTM, CDR2 ANQGSEA, per germline. This CDR3 contains 13 residues. CDR3 in amino acids: CSVEMLLFAEAFF. The CDR3, as DNA: TGCAGCGTTGAAATGTTGTTGTTCGCTGAAGCTTTCTTT. Full variable domain (missing parts from reference TRBV29-1 and TRBJ1-1): SAVISQKPSRDICQRGTSLTIQCQVDSQVTMMFWYRQQPGQSLTLIATANQGSEATYESGFVIDKFPISRPNLTFSTLTVSNMSPEDSSIYLCSVEMLLFAEAFFGQGTRLTVV.

This clonotype was seen a handful of times. The gene calls are TRBV6-2 or TRBV6-3 and TRBJ2-7; D not certain. Between the trimmed V and J ends, which lost 0 bases and 2 bases, there was a span of 8 bases. This CDR3 is 14 amino acids long. Germline-derived CDR1 and CDR2 are MNHEY and SVGEGT. The CDR3 protein is CASSYSSVAYEQYF. CDR3 nucleotides: TGTGCCAGCAGTTACTCGAGCGTTGCCTACGAGCAGTACTTC.

The chain combines TRBV12-5 with TRBJ2-5, with TRBD2 matching 8 bases. V gave up 2 bases and J gave up 5 bases; unmatched junction bases: 4. The CDR3 has 14 residues. CDR1 and CDR2 from the germline V gene are LGHNT and FRNRAP. The CDR3 region is CASGLSGSGETQYF. The CDR3 DNA reads TGTGCTAGTGGTTTGAGCGGGAGTGGCGAGACCCAGTACTTC. Combining the CDR3 with reference TRBV12-5 and TRBJ2-5 gives the whole variable domain DARVTQTPRHKVTEMGQEVTMRCQPILGHNTVFWYRQTMMQGLELLAYFRNRAPLDDSGMPKDRFSAEMPDATLATLKIQPSEPRDSAVYFCASGLSGSGETQYFGPGTRLLVL.

Many counts were recorded for this clonotype. The chain employs TRBV12-3 or TRBV12-4 and TRBJ2-3; no firm D call. The CDR3 totals 14 residues. The V end lost 2 bases, the J end lost 1 base, and 7 bases lay between the germline ends. CDR3 sequence: CASSLSLRTDTQYF. The DNA of the CDR3 is TGTGCCAGCAGTTTATCCTTACGCACAGATACGCAGTATTTT.

The chain combines TRBV27 with TRBJ1-6; D gene ambiguous. With 5 bases removed from V and 5 bases from J, the gap between germline ends came to 10 bases. Germline assignment: CDR1 MNHEY and CDR2 SMNVEV (reference sequence). The CDR3 has 14 residues. The CDR3 bases are TGTGCCAGCAGTCCCGCGGGGAATAATTCACCCCTCCACTTT. Translating gives CASSPAGNNSPLHF.